This passage covers 21 T cell receptor beta chains from one sample sequenced in a study of somatic mutations in cytotoxic T cells in rheumatoid arthritis. Here immunoSEQ multiplex PCR was the method, and the copy in TCRdb shows in-frame clones only, minus some. Of approximately 15,000 clones in the sample, 60% to 85% are singletons; the top ten hold approximately 5%. Sample: CD8+ T cells sorted from blood. Source of these receptors: an adult with rheumatoid arthritis.

The V gene is TRBV4-1, the J gene TRBJ2-5, with 10 bases fitting TRBD2. Germline CDR1 MGHRA, CDR2 YSYEKL. J lost 3 bases, V lost 1 base, and 5 bases had no gene match. The CDR3 is 16 amino acids. The DNA for the CDR3 is TGCGCCAGCAGCCAAGGGGGGAGCGGGGGGGAAGAGACCCAGTACTTC. As protein: CASSQGGSGGEETQYF.

This clone was detected only a few times. The rearrangement uses TRBV7-9 and TRBJ2-7, with D possibly being TRBD1 or TRBD2 (5 bases each). Germline V gene data show CDR1 as SEHNR and CDR2 as FQNEAQ (reference sequence). The CDR3 has 13 residues. V was shortened by 5 bases and J by 2 bases, with 10 bases between the two germline ends. The CDR3 reads CASSPRGPYEQYF. The CDR3 DNA is TGTGCCAGCAGCCCCCGGGGACCCTACGAGCAGTACTTC.

This chain uses TRBV27 with TRBJ2-7, with D possibly matching TRBD1 (5 bases). Germline V CDR1 and CDR2: MNHEY, SMNVEV (reference sequence). This CDR3 region has 13 residues. Deletions cut 2 bases from V and 3 bases from J, with 8 bases between. CDR3 bases: TGTGCCAGCAGTTTAAGTACAGGCTACGAGCAGTACTTC. Protein product: CASSLSTGYEQYF.

J is TRBJ2-5 and V is TRBV5-6; D is ambiguous. CDR1 SGHDT and CDR2 YYEEEE come from the germline V gene. CDR3 length: 13 amino acids. V lost 4 bases, J lost 3 bases, and 10 bases lay in between. The CDR3 coding sequence is TGTGCCAGCAGCCTAATAGTTAAAGAGACCCAGTACTTC. Amino acids: CASSLIVKETQYF.

The chain uses TRBV7-6 and TRBJ1-5; D is perhaps TRBD1 (5 bases). This CDR3 contains 13 residues. CDR1 is SGHVS and CDR2 is FNYEAQ in the germline V gene. Trimming took off 5 bases at V and 4 bases at J, with 9 bases between the two ends. CDR3 loop: CASSPGSNQPQHF. The CDR3 nucleotides read TGTGCCAGCAGCCCAGGGTCTAATCAGCCCCAGCATTTT.

The chain links TRBV6-6 to TRBJ2-1; tentative D call: TRBD2 (5 bases). Germline CDR1 and CDR2: MNHNY and SVGAGI (reference sequence). The CDR3 totals 11 residues. V gave up 10 bases and J gave up 8 bases, with 12 bases separating them. The CDR3 region has the DNA TGTGCCACCTCTTGGGGAGATGAGCAGTTCTTC. The encoded protein is CATSWGDEQFF.

Judged by abundance, this clone is medium-sized. V and J are TRBV9 and TRBJ2-1; 9 nucleotides agree with TRBD2. The CDR3 length is 18 residues. The germline V gene encodes CDR1 SGDLS and CDR2 YYNGEE. V shed 0 bases, J shed 5 bases, and the junction held 12 bases outside the gene matches. CDR3 residues: CASSVEASGASTHNEQFF. The DNA of the CDR3 is TGTGCCAGCAGCGTAGAGGCTAGCGGGGCCTCCACCCACAATGAGCAGTTCTTC. The full variable domain, completed using reference TRBV9 and TRBJ2-1, is DSGVTQTPKHLITATGQRVTLRCSPRSGDLSVYWYQQSLDQGLQFLIQYYNGEERAKGNILERFSAQQFPDLHSELNLSSLELGDSALYFCASSVEASGASTHNEQFFGPGTRLTVL.

The chain joins TRBV7-6 to TRBJ2-7, with D perhaps matching TRBD2 (5 bases). CDR1 SGHVS and CDR2 FNYEAQ come from the germline V gene. V lost 3 bases to trimming and J lost 2 bases, with 14 bases between them. The CDR3 has 15 residues. CDR3 amino acids: CASSFMGANPYEQYF. The CDR3 DNA reads TGTGCCAGCAGCTTTATGGGAGCTAATCCCTACGAGCAGTACTTC. Full variable domain (remainder filled in from reference TRBV7-6 and TRBJ2-7): GAGVSQSPRYKVTKRGQDVALRCDPISGHVSLYWYRQALGQGPEFLTYFNYEAQQDKSGLPNDRFSAERPEGSISTLTIQRTEQRDSAMYRCASSFMGANPYEQYFGPGTRLTVT.

This chain joins TRBV5-1 and TRBJ1-1, with D perhaps matching TRBD1 (6 bases). This CDR3 comprises 14 residues. In germline, CDR1 is SGHRS, CDR2 YFSETQ. Trimming pared 6 bases from V and 0 bases from J, leaving 12 bases between. The CDR3 region has the DNA TGCGCCAGCAACTCCGGGGGGCTGAACACTGAAGCTTTCTTT. It yields the protein CASNSGGLNTEAFF.

The V gene is TRBV5-6, the J gene TRBJ1-6; D unclear. The length of the CDR3 is 14 residues. The V gene's germline CDR1 is SGHDT and CDR2 YYEEEE. Trimming cost V 0 bases and J 5 bases, with 6 bases left between them. CDR3 nucleotide sequence: TGTGCCAGCAGCTTGGAACAGAATAATTCACCCCTCCACTTT. This sequence encodes CASSLEQNNSPLHF.

Only one count was recorded for this clone. Other DNA sequences in the same sample also yield this CDR3. The chain links TRBV10-3 to TRBJ2-1; TRBD2 aligns across 9 bases. CDR3 length: 15 residues. V dropped 3 bases and J dropped 3; count of bases not matched to a gene: 3. Per germline, CDR1 ENHRY and CDR2 SYGVKD. CDR3 protein: CAISEVAGVYNEQFF. As DNA, the CDR3 is TGTGCCATCAGTGAAGTAGCGGGGGTCTACAATGAGCAGTTCTTC.

The rearrangement joins TRBV19 to TRBJ1-6; tentative D call: TRBD1 (6 bases). CDR1 is LNHDA, CDR2 SQIVND, per germline (reference sequence). Trimming pared 4 bases from V and 10 bases from J, leaving 14 bases between. This CDR3 comprises 14 residues. Here the CDR3 reads CASSTGVAASPLHF. In DNA, the CDR3 is TGTGCCAGTAGTACAGGGGTTGCGGCGTCACCCCTCCACTTT.

This chain connects TRBV7-9 to TRBJ2-5; 8 nucleotides line up with TRBD1. The trim removed 6 bases at V and 2 bases at J, leaving 2 bases unmatched. There are 13 residues in the CDR3. Germline V lookup: CDR1 SEHNR, CDR2 FQNEAQ (reference sequence). As DNA, the CDR3 is TGTGCCAGCAGACAGGGGGGACAAGAGACCCAGTACTTC. Its protein is CASRQGGQETQYF.

With respect to this clone: The limits of the CDR3 on the DNA are not certain, so only TCRdb's listed CDR3 is given. The rearrangement joins TRBV30 to TRBJ1-2. The CDR3 is 11 amino acids in total, end residues counted. Germline CDR1 GTSNPN, CDR2 SVGIG (reference sequence). The CDR3 region is CAWGIGAGDTF.

The chain couples TRBV11-2 to TRBJ2-1; the D is unclear. CDR3 size: 12 residues. The V end lost 4 bases, the J end lost 7 bases, and 8 bases lay between the germline ends. Germline assignment: CDR1 SGHAT and CDR2 FQNNGV. Written as DNA, the CDR3 is TGTGCCAGCAGCTGGGGATGGAATGAGCAGTTCTTC. This gives the protein CASSWGWNEQFF. Based on the CDR3 plus reference TRBV11-2 and TRBJ2-1, the full variable domain is EAGVAQSPRYKIIEKRQSVAFWCNPISGHATLYWYQQILGQGPKLLIQFQNNGVVDDSQLPKDRFSAERLKGVDSTLKIQPAKLEDSAVYLCASSWGWNEQFFGPGTRLTVL.

The chain links TRBV10-3 to TRBJ2-1; D possibly uses TRBD1 or TRBD2 (6 bases each). Germline values: CDR1 ENHRY, CDR2 SYGVKD. V was cut by 3 bases and J by 4 bases, with 13 bases left in between. This CDR3 spans 15 amino acids. The CDR3 reads CAISDGGLTYNEQFF. In DNA form, the CDR3 reads TGTGCCATCAGTGATGGGGGGCTTACATACAATGAGCAGTTCTTC.

The chain employs TRBV7-9 and TRBJ1-4; 8 bases are shared with TRBD1. This CDR3 has 14 residues. The trim removed 5 bases at V and 8 bases at J, leaving 7 bases unmatched. Germline V lookup: CDR1 SEHNR, CDR2 FQNEAQ (reference sequence). The DNA of the CDR3 is TGTGCCAGCAGCCCCCCCAGGGGGCGCGAAAAACTGTTTTTT. This encodes CASSPPRGREKLFF.

The gene calls are TRBV6-4 and TRBJ2-1; 8 nucleotides match TRBD2. The V gene end was trimmed by 4 bases and the J gene end by 8 bases; junction bases not matched to a gene: 10. The length of the CDR3 is 15 residues. Looked up from germline, CDR1 is MRHNA and CDR2 is SNTAGT. The CDR3 protein is CASSARGSGEDEQFF. CDR3 nucleotide sequence: TGTGCCAGCAGTGCTCGGGGTAGCGGGGAGGATGAGCAGTTCTTC.

The CDR3 DNA reads as TGTGCCAGCAGTCAATCGGGGTATAGCTATGGCTACACCTTC. It is translated as CASSQSGYSYGYTF. The J gene is TRBJ1-2, the V gene TRBV5-6, with D unclear. The CDR3 contains 14 residues. Germline V CDR1 and CDR2: SGHDT, YYEEEE. V lost 5 bases and J lost 4, with 15 bases in between.

The gene calls are TRBV30 and TRBJ1-1; no firm D call. Germline CDR1 GTSNPN, CDR2 SVGIG (reference sequence). CDR3 size: 12 residues. The germline V and J ends were trimmed by 4 bases and 4 bases, with 10 bases remaining between them. CDR3 sequence reads: CAWNGESTEAFF. In DNA, the CDR3 is TGTGCCTGGAACGGGGAAAGCACTGAAGCTTTCTTT.

The gene calls are TRBV19 and TRBJ2-2, with a weak D call TRBD2 (5 bases). Germline loops: CDR1 LNHDA, CDR2 SQIVND (reference sequence). This CDR3 is built from 12 residues. Trimming cost V 11 bases and J 8 bases, with 15 bases left between them. This chain's CDR3 is CASHIGVGELFF. DNA of the CDR3: TGTGCCTCCCACATCGGGGTAGGGGAGCTGTTTTTT.